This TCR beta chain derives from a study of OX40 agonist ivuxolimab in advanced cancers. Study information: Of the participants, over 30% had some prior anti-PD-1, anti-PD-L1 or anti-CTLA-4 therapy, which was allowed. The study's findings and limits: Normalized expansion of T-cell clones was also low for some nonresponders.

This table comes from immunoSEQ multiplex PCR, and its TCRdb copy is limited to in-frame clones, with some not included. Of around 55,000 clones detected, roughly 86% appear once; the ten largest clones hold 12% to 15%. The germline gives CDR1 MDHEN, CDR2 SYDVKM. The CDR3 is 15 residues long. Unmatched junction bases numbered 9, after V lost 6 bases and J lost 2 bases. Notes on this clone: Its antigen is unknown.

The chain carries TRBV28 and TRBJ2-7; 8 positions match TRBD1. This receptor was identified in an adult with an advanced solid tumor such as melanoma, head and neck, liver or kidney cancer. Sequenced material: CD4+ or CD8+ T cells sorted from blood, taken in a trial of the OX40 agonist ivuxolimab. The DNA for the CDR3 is TGTGCCAGCAGCCCACCGACAGGGGCGCCCTACGAGCAGTACTTC. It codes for CASSPPTGAPYEQYF.